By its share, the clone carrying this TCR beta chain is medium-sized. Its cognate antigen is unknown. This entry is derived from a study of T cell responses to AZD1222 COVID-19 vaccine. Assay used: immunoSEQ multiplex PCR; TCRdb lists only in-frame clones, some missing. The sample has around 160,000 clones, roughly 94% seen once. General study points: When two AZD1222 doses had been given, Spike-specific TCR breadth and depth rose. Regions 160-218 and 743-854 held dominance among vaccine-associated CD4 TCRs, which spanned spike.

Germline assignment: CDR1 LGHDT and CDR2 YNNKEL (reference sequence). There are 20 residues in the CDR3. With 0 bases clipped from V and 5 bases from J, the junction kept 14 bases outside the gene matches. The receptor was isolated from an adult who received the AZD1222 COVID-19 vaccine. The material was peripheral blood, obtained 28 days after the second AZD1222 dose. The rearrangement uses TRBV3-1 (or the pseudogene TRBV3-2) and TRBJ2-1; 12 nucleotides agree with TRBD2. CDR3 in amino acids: CASSQDRASGRARADNEQFF. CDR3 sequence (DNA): TGTGCCAGCAGCCAAGATAGAGCTAGCGGGAGGGCCCGCGCCGACAATGAGCAGTTCTTC.